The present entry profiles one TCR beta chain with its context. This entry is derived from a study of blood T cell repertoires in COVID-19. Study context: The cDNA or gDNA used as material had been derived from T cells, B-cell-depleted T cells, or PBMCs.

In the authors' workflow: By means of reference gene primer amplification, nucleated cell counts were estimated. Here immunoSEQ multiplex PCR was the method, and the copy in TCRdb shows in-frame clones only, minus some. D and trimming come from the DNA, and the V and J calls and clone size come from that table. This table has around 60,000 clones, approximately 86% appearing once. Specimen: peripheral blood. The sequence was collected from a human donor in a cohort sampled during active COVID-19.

CDR3 in amino acids: CASSLTSGLHTQYF. Here the CDR3 DNA reads TGTGCCAGCAGCCTCACCTCCGGACTGCATACGCAGTATTTT. This sequence joins TRBV7-8 and TRBJ2-3; tentative D call: TRBD2 (5 bases). V was trimmed by 5 bases and J by 7 bases, leaving 16 bases between them. The CDR3 length is 14 residues. CDR1 and CDR2 from the germline V gene are SGHVS and FQNEAQ.